A single sample gave rise to the 26 T cell receptor beta chains below, sequenced in a study of a mutant IDH1 vaccine in newly diagnosed glioma. This table comes from immunoSEQ multiplex PCR, and its TCRdb copy is limited to in-frame clones, with some not included. The data show roughly 48,000 clones, with 90% to 95% seen just once and around 2.5% held by the top ten. As to time point: week 11, during vaccination. A single vaccine dose contained 300 ug of mutant IDH1 20-mer peptide, and topical imiquimod was used with it. These receptors are not linked to any known antigen. Sequenced material: PBMCs, taken from a glioma patient whose treatment included an IDH1 peptide vaccine. Receptors originate from a man aged 50 or older with glioma.

This chain joins TRBV30 and TRBJ1-2; 8 bases match TRBD1. The CDR3 length is 12 residues. Unmatched junction bases numbered 6, after V lost 4 bases and J lost 8 bases. Germline values: CDR1 GTSNPN, CDR2 SVGIG (reference sequence). The CDR3, as DNA: TGTGCCTGGATGGACAGGGTGGGGGGCTACACCTTC. Translation gives CAWMDRVGGYTF.

This sequence joins TRBV19 and TRBJ2-1, with 13 bases fitting TRBD2. V lost 4 bases and J lost 10; bases outside the gene matches: 4. Per the germline V gene, CDR1 is LNHDA and CDR2 is SQIVND (reference sequence). The CDR3 consists of 14 residues. CDR3 DNA sequence: TGTGCCAGTAGTAAGGGACTAGCGGGGAGCGAGCAGTTCTTC. Amino acid sequence: CASSKGLAGSEQFF.

The V call is TRBV5-1, the J call TRBJ1-5, with D hard to call. Trimming took 5 bases from V and 4 from J, leaving 10 bases between them. This CDR3 region has 13 residues. In germline, CDR1 is SGHRS, CDR2 YFSETQ. The CDR3 reads CASRSALNQPQHF. In DNA, the CDR3 is TGCGCCAGCAGGTCAGCACTTAATCAGCCCCAGCATTTT.

The J gene is TRBJ2-1, the V gene TRBV6-1; TRBD1 matches at 7 bases. The CDR3 runs to 14 residues. The trim removed 6 bases at V and 9 bases at J, leaving 11 bases unmatched. From germline, CDR1 is MNHNS and CDR2 SASEGT. The chain's CDR3 is CASRLTGQDSEQFF. The CDR3 nucleotides read TGTGCCAGCAGATTGACAGGGCAGGACAGTGAGCAGTTCTTC.

This clone was seen just once. Here the CDR3 reads CASSKEGRAVSGNTIYF. Here the CDR3 DNA reads TGTGCCAGCTCTAAGGAAGGAAGGGCCGTCTCTGGAAACACCATATATTTT. This rearrangement joins TRBV10-3 to TRBJ1-3; no clear D. Trimming cost V 10 bases and J 0 bases, with 22 bases left between them. In germline, CDR1 is ENHRY, CDR2 SYGVKD. The CDR3 runs to 17 residues.

The V and J genes are TRBV29-1 and TRBJ2-7, with D perhaps assigned TRBD1 or TRBD2 (5 bases each). The V and J ends lost 3 bases and 2 bases respectively, with 8 bases between them. The CDR3 consists of 12 residues. From germline, CDR1 is SQVTM and CDR2 ANQGSEA. The CDR3 loop is CSVEGEAYEQYF. DNA for the CDR3: TGCAGCGTTGAGGGGGAAGCCTACGAGCAGTACTTC.

The V gene is TRBV19, the J gene TRBJ2-1; 9 bases map to TRBD2. This CDR3 spans 15 amino acids. Trimming at V came to 3 bases and at J to 6 bases, leaving 6 bases not matched to a gene. Germline CDR1 is LNHDA and CDR2 is SQIVND (reference sequence). The CDR3 spells CASSISGSLGNEQFF. CDR3 nucleotide sequence: TGTGCCAGTAGTATTAGCGGGAGTTTAGGCAATGAGCAGTTCTTC.

This chain links TRBV4-2 with TRBJ1-6; D is possibly TRBD1 (5 bases). The CDR3 runs 15 residues. Germline V gene data show CDR1 as LGHNA and CDR2 as YNFKEQ. Trimming cost V 0 bases and J 6 bases, with 9 bases left between them. CDR3: CASSQEGEGNSPLHF. The CDR3 bases are TGTGCCAGCAGCCAAGAGGGGGAGGGTAATTCACCCCTCCACTTT.

This clone was seen just once. V is TRBV7-2 and J is TRBJ2-5; perhaps TRBD1 as D (6 bases). Germline V gene sequence: CDR1 SGHTA, CDR2 FQGNSA. With 4 bases removed from V and 1 base from J, the gap between germline ends came to 7 bases. The CDR3 has 13 residues. The CDR3 reads CASSWDIQETQYF. In nucleotides, the CDR3 is TGTGCCAGCAGCTGGGACATCCAAGAGACCCAGTACTTC. Complete variable domain (other parts from reference TRBV7-2 and TRBJ2-5): GAGVSQSPSNKVTEKGKDVELRCDPISGHTALYWYRQSLGQGLEFLIYFQGNSAPDKSGLPSDRFSAERTGGSVSTLTIQRTQQEDSAVYLCASSWDIQETQYFGPGTRLLVL.

The chain carries TRBV7-9 and TRBJ2-3; 11 nucleotides line up with TRBD2. The CDR3 loop spans 18 amino acids. Germline values: CDR1 SEHNR, CDR2 FQNEAQ (reference sequence). Trimming took 5 bases from V and 0 from J; bases not matched to a gene: 10. CDR3 sequence reads: CASSDEMLAGGSTDTQYF. The CDR3 DNA reads as TGTGCCAGCAGCGACGAGATGCTAGCGGGGGGCAGCACAGATACGCAGTATTTT.

The chain recombines TRBV18 with TRBJ2-3, with no clear D. Germline V gene lookup returns CDR1 KGHSH and CDR2 LQKENI. The CDR3 spans 13 residues. V dropped 5 bases and J dropped 4 bases, with 10 bases sitting between them. The CDR3 region has the DNA TGTGCCAGCTCATATAGCTCGGCAGATACGCAGTATTTT. Translating gives CASSYSSADTQYF.

The chain employs TRBV7-8 and TRBJ2-5; 11 bases are a match to TRBD1. Germline values: CDR1 SGHVS, CDR2 FQNEAQ. CDR3 size: 15 residues. The junction had 3 bases not matched to a gene; V was cut back by 1 base and J by 5 bases. CDR3 sequence (DNA): TGTGCCAGCAGCTTAGGAGGGACAGGGGGTGAGACCCAGTACTTC. Amino acid sequence: CASSLGGTGGETQYF. Based on the CDR3 plus reference TRBV7-8 and TRBJ2-5, the full variable domain is GAGVSQSPRYKVAKRGQDVALRCDPISGHVSLFWYQQALGQGPEFLTYFQNEAQLDKSGLPSDRFFAERPEGSVSTLKIQRTQQEDSAVYLCASSLGGTGGETQYFGPGTRLLVL.

The chain is built from TRBV14 and TRBJ1-4; D ambiguous. Trimming stripped 1 base from V and 6 bases from J, with 6 bases between. The CDR3 is 13 amino acids. Germline CDR1 SGHDN, CDR2 FVKESK. The CDR3 nucleotides read TGTGCCAGCAGCCAAGGCCGGGATGAAAAACTGTTTTTT. Translated: CASSQGRDEKLFF.

The J gene is TRBJ2-1, the V gene TRBV7-2, with D uncertain. The V end lost 1 base, the J end lost 7 bases, and 14 bases lay between the germline ends. Germline V CDR1 and CDR2: SGHTA, FQGNSA. The CDR3 totals 15 residues. CDR3 in amino acids: CASSLGGGGRNEQFF. DNA for the CDR3: TGTGCCAGCAGCTTAGGGGGTGGCGGTCGTAATGAGCAGTTCTTC. Filled out from reference TRBV7-2 and TRBJ2-1, the complete variable domain reads GAGVSQSPSNKVTEKGKDVELRCDPISGHTALYWYRQSLGQGLEFLIYFQGNSAPDKSGLPSDRFSAERTGGSVSTLTIQRTQQEDSAVYLCASSLGGGGRNEQFFGPGTRLTVL.

This rearrangement joins TRBV7-8 to TRBJ2-5, with TRBD1 matching over 8 bases. CDR3 size: 16 residues. Trimming cost V 8 bases and J 1 base; bases outside gene matches: 12. Germline CDR1 and CDR2: SGHVS and FQNEAQ. The CDR3 here is CASRDRMQGAQETQYF. CDR3 sequence (DNA): TGTGCCAGCCGCGACAGGATGCAGGGGGCCCAAGAGACCCAGTACTTC.

This clone came up once. The CDR3 loop reads CASSPRPDAGELFF. In DNA, the CDR3 is TGTGCCAGCAGCCCCCGACCCGATGCCGGGGAGCTGTTTTTT. The V gene is TRBV5-4, the J gene TRBJ2-2; D unresolved. The V end was cut by 4 bases, the J end by 6 bases, with 13 bases between. This CDR3 is 14 amino acids long. CDR1 is SGHNT, CDR2 YYREEE, per germline (reference sequence).

The chain employs TRBV2 and TRBJ2-5, with 9 bases aligning to TRBD1. The DNA end lines up better with TRBJ2-7; the J call may be wrong. CDR3 length: 14 residues. CDR1 is SNHLY, CDR2 FYNNEI, per germline. The DNA for the CDR3 is TGTGCCAGTTACACCGGGACAGGGATTTACGAGCAGTACTTC. Translated, it gives CASYTGTGIYEQYF.

The J gene is TRBJ1-2, the V gene TRBV9; TRBD1 is a possible D gene (5 bases). CDR1 is SGDLS and CDR2 is YYNGEE in the germline V gene. The length of the CDR3 is 14 residues. The V end was cut by 0 bases, the J end by 0 bases, with 6 bases between. The CDR3 DNA is TGTGCCAGCAGCGTAGGACAGTCTAACTATGGCTACACCTTC. Protein product: CASSVGQSNYGYTF.

This chain connects TRBV9 to TRBJ2-3; D remains ambiguous. V was cut by 0 bases and J by 4 bases, with 15 bases left in between. The germline CDR1 and CDR2 sequences are SGDLS and YYNGEE. The CDR3 is 16 residues long. CDR3 residues: CASSVGVGSLSDTQYF. The CDR3 DNA follows: TGTGCCAGCAGCGTAGGGGTGGGGTCGTTATCAGATACGCAGTATTTT.

The V gene is TRBV4-3, the J gene TRBJ2-3; TRBD2 matches 11 bases. Trimming removed 4 bases from V and 6 bases from J; junction bases left unmatched: 18. Germline V gene data show CDR1 as LGHNA and CDR2 as YSLEER. The CDR3 extends over 19 amino acids. CDR3 bases: TGCGCCAGCAGCCTCCGGGCTAGCGGGGGGCCGGAAACGAGGGATACGCAGTATTTT. Translated: CASSLRASGGPETRDTQYF.

The chain links TRBV28 to TRBJ1-4; a weak D match, TRBD1 (5 bases). Trimming stripped 4 bases from V and 13 bases from J, with 13 bases between. There are 12 residues in the CDR3. Germline V gene lookup returns CDR1 MDHEN and CDR2 SYDVKM. CDR3 DNA: TGTGCCAGCAGTTGGGGCGATAAACGACTGTTTTTT. Translating gives CASSWGDKRLFF.

The rearrangement uses TRBV30 and TRBJ1-6; TRBD1 is a possible D gene (6 bases). Germline V gene data show CDR1 as GTSNPN and CDR2 as SVGIG (reference sequence). With 0 bases removed from V and 8 bases from J, the gap between germline ends came to 8 bases. This CDR3 is built from 13 residues. The CDR3 here is CAWSVQGDSPLHF. The CDR3, as DNA: TGTGCCTGGAGTGTACAGGGTGATTCACCCCTCCACTTT. Based on the CDR3 plus reference TRBV30 and TRBJ1-6, the full variable domain is SQTIHQWPATLVQPVGSPLSLECTVEGTSNPNLYWYRQAAGRGLQLLFYSVGIGQISSEVPQNLSASRPQDRQFILSSKKLLLSDSGFYLCAWSVQGDSPLHFGNGTRLTVT.

The chain uses TRBV5-5 and TRBJ2-7, with TRBD2 as a possible D gene (5 bases). Deletions cut 0 bases from V and 3 bases from J, with 7 bases between. In germline, CDR1 is SGHKS, CDR2 YYEKEE (reference sequence). The CDR3 sequence is 13 residues long. CDR3: CASSLGGLYEQYF. The CDR3 bases are TGTGCCAGCAGCTTGGGAGGGCTCTACGAGCAGTACTTC.

The chain has TRBV5-1 and TRBJ1-4; D may be TRBD1 (5 bases). V was cut by 4 bases and J by 7 bases, with 11 bases left in between. In germline, CDR1 is SGHRS, CDR2 YFSETQ. CDR3 size: 13 residues. DNA of the CDR3: TGCGCCAGCAGCGGGGGGATGGCTGAAAAACTGTTTTTT. It codes for CASSGGMAEKLFF. Complete variable domain (other parts from reference TRBV5-1 and TRBJ1-4): KAGVTQTPRYLIKTRGQQVTLSCSPISGHRSVSWYQQTPGQGLQFLFEYFSETQRNKGNFPGRFSGRQFSNSRSEMNVSTLELGDSALYLCASSGGMAEKLFFGSGTQLSVL.

This sequence joins TRBV9 and TRBJ2-3, with 9 positions matching TRBD2. The CDR3 has 16 amino acids. With 4 bases clipped from V and 6 bases from J, the junction kept 12 bases outside the gene matches. The germline V gene encodes CDR1 SGDLS and CDR2 YYNGEE. The CDR3 sequence is CASSISSGDEGDTQYF. The CDR3 bases are TGTGCCAGCAGCATATCTAGCGGGGATGAAGGGGATACGCAGTATTTT. Full variable domain (rest looked up from reference TRBV9 and TRBJ2-3): DSGVTQTPKHLITATGQRVTLRCSPRSGDLSVYWYQQSLDQGLQFLIQYYNGEERAKGNILERFSAQQFPDLHSELNLSSLELGDSALYFCASSISSGDEGDTQYFGPGTRLTVL.

The chain is built from TRBV7-6 and TRBJ2-7; 9 bases fit TRBD1. CDR1 and CDR2 from the germline V gene are SGHVS and FNYEAQ. Germline trimming cut 6 bases from V and 2 bases from J; bases unmatched to any gene: 5. There are 14 residues in the CDR3. CDR3 nucleotide sequence: TGTGCCAGCAGTCCCGGGACAGGGACCTACGAGCAGTACTTC. Translated: CASSPGTGTYEQYF.